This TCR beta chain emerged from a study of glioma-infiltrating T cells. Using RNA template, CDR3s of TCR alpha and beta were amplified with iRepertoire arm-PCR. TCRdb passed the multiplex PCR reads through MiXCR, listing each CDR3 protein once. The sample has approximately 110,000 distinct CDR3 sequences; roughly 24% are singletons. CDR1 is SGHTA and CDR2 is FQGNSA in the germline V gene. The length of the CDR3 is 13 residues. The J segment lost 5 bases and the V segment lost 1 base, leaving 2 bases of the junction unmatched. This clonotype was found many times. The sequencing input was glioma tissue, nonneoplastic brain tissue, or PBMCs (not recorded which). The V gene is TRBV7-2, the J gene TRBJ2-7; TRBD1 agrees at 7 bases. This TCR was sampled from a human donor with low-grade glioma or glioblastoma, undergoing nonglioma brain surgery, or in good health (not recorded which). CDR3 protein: CASSLVTGDEQYF. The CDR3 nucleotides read TGTGCCAGCAGCTTAGTCACAGGGGACGAGCAGTACTTC.